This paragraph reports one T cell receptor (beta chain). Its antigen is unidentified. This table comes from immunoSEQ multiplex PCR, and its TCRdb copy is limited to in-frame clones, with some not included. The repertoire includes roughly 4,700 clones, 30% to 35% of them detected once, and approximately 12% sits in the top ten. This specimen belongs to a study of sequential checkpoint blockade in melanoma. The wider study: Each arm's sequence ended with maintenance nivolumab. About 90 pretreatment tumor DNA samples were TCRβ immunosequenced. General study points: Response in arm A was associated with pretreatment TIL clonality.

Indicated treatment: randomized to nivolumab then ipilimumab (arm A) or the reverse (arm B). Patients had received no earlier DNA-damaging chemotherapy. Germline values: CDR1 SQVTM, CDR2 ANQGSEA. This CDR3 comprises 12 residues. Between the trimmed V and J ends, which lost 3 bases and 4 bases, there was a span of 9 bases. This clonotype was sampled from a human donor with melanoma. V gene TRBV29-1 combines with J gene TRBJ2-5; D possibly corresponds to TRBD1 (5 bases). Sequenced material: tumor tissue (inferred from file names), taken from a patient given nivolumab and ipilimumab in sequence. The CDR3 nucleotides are TGCAGCGTTGATCGGCAGGGAGAGACCCAGTACTTC. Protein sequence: CSVDRQGETQYF. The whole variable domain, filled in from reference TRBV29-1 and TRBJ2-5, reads SAVISQKPSRDICQRGTSLTIQCQVDSQVTMMFWYRQQPGQSLTLIATANQGSEATYESGFVIDKFPISRPNLTFSTLTVSNMSPEDSSIYLCSVDRQGETQYFGPGTRLLVL.